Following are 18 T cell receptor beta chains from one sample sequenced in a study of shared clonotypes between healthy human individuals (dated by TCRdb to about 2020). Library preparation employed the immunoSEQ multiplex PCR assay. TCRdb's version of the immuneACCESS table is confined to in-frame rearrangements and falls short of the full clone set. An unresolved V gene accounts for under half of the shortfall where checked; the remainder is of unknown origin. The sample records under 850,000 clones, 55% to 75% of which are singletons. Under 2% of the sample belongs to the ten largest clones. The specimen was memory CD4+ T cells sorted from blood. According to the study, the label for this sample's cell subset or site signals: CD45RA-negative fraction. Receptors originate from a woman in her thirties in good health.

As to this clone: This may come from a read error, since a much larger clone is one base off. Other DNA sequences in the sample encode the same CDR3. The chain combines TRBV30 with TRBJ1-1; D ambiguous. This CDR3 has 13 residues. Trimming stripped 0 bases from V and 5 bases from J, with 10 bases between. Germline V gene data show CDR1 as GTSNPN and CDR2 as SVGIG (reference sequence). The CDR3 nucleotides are TGTGCCTGGAGTGTTATGCGGGAAACTGAAGCTTTCTTT. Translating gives CAWSVMRETEAFF.

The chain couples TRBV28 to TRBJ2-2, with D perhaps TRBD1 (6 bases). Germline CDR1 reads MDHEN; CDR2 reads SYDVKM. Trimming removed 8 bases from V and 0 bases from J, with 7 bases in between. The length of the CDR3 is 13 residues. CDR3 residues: CASGGPNTGELFF. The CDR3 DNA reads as TGTGCCAGCGGGGGCCCGAACACCGGGGAGCTGTTTTTT. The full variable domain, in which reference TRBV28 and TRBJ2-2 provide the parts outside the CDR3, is DVKVTQSSRYLVKRTGEKVFLECVQDMDHENMFWYRQDPGLGLRLIYFSYDVKMKEKGDIPEGYSVSREKKERFSLILESASTNQTSMYLCASGGPNTGELFFGEGSRLTVL.

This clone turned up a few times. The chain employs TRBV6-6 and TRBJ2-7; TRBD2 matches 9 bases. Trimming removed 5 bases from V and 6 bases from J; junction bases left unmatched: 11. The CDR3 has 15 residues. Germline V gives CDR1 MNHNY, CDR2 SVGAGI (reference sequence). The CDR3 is CASSNLAGLPGEQYF. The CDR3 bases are TGTGCCAGCAGTAACCTAGCGGGGCTTCCGGGCGAGCAGTACTTC.

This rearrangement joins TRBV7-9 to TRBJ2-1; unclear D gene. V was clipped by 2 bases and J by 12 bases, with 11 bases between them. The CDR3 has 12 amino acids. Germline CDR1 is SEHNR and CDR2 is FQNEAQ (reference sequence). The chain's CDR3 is CASSLRGGGQFF. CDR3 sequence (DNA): TGTGCCAGCAGCTTAAGAGGTGGCGGGCAGTTCTTC.

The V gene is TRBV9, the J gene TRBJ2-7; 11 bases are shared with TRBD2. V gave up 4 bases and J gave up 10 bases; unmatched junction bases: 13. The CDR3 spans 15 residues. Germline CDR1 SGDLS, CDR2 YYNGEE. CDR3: CASSQLSDLAGGQYF. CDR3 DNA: TGTGCCAGCAGCCAGCTTTCGGATCTAGCGGGAGGTCAGTACTTC.

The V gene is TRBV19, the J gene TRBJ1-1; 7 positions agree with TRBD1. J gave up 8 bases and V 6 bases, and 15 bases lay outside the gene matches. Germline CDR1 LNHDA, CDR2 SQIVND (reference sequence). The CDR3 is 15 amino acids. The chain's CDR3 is CASSPIEGAEGEAFF. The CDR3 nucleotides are TGTGCCAGTAGCCCCATCGAGGGGGCGGAGGGCGAAGCTTTCTTT. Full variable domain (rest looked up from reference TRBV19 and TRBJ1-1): DGGITQSPKYLFRKEGQNVTLSCEQNLNHDAMYWYRQDPGQGLRLIYYSQIVNDFQKGDIAEGYSVSREKKESFPLTVTSAQKNPTAFYLCASSPIEGAEGEAFFGQGTRLTVV.

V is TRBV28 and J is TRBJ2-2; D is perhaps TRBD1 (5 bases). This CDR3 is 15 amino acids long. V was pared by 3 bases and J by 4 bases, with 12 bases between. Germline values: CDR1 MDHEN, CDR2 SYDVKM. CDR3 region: CASSFQGSGTGELFF. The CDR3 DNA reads TGTGCCAGCAGTTTCCAGGGTAGTGGCACCGGGGAGCTGTTTTTT.

CDR3 residues: CASSLNEGETQYF. Written as DNA, the CDR3 is TGCGCCAGCAGCTTGAACGAAGGAGAGACCCAGTACTTC. The chain carries TRBV5-1 and TRBJ2-5; no reliable D call. Germline values: CDR1 SGHRS, CDR2 YFSETQ. This CDR3 is 13 amino acids long. The V end lost 1 base, the J end lost 4 bases, and 8 bases lay between the germline ends.

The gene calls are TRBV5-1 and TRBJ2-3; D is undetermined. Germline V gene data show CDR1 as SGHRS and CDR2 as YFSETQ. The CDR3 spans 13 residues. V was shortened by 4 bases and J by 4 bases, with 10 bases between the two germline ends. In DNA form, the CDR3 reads TGCGCCAGCAGCCCCCAATCGCCAGATACGCAGTATTTT. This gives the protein CASSPQSPDTQYF.

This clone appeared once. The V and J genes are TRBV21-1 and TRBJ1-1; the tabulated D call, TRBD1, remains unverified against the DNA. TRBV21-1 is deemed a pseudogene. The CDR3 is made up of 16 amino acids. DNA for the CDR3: TGTGCCAGCAGCGCCAGGGGGCTCAGTTGGTACACTGAAGCTTTCTTT. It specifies CASSARGLSWYTEAFF.

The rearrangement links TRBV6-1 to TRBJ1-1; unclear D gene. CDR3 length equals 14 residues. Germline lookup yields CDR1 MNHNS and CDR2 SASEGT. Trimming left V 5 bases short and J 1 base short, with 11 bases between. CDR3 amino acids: CASSQHYKNTEAFF. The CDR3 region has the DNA TGTGCCAGCAGTCAACACTACAAGAACACTGAAGCTTTCTTT.

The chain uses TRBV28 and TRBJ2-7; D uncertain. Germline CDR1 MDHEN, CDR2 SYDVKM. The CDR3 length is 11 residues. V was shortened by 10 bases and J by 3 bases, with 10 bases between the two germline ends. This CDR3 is CATLTGYEQYF. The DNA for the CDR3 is TGTGCCACCCTAACTGGCTACGAGCAGTACTTC.

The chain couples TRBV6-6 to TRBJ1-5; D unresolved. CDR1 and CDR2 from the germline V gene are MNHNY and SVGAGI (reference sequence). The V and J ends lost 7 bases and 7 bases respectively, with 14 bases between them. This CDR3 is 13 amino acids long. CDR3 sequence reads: CASNVGRGQPQHF. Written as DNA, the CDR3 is TGTGCCAGCAACGTCGGAAGAGGACAGCCCCAGCATTTT.

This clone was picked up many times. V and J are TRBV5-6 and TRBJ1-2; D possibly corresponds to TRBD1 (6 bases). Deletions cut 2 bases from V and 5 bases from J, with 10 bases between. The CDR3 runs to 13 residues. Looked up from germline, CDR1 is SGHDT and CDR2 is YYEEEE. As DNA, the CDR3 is TGTGCCAGCAGCTTTCAGGGGCAGTATGGCTACACCTTC. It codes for CASSFQGQYGYTF.

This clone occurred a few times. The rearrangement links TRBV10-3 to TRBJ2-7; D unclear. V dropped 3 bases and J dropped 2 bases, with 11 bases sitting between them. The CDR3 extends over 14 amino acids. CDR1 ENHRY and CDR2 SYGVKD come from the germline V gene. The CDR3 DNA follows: TGTGCCATCAGTGACGGTGGGTTAACCTACGAGCAGTACTTC. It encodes CAISDGGLTYEQYF.

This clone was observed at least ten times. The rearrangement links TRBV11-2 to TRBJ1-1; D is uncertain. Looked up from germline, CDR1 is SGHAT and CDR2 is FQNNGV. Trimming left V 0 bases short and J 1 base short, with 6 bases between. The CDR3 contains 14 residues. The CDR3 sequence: CASSLDPGNTEAFF. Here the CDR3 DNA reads TGTGCCAGCAGCTTAGATCCGGGGAACACTGAAGCTTTCTTT.

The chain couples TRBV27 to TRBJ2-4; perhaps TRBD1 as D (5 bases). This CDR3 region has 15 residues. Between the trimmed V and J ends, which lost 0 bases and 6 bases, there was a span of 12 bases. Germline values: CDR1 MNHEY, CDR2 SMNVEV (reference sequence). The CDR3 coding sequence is TGTGCCAGCAGTTTATCGCGACAAGGGGTAAACATTCAGTACTTC. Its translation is CASSLSRQGVNIQYF.

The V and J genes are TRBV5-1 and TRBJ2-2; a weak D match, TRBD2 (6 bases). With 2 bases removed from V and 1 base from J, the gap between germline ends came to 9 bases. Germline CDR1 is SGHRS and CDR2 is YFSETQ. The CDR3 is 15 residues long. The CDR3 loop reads CASSLGSGNTGELFF. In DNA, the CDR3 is TGCGCCAGCAGCTTAGGTAGCGGGAACACCGGGGAGCTGTTTTTT.